These 21 T cell receptor beta chains were sequenced from one sample in a study of T-cell memory formation after mild COVID-19. TCRdb passed the 5' RACE reads through MiXCR, listing each CDR3 protein once. There are about 560,000 distinct CDR3 sequences in the sample; 17% occur only once, and roughly 7.7% lies in the top ten. Sequenced input: PBMCs or a T cell subset sorted from them (not recorded which). These receptors were taken from an adult woman who had mild COVID-19 (a few samples of this study predate the infection). Cell type and time point are not known.

In this sample, this clonotype turned up a few times. V and J are TRBV7-3 and TRBJ2-1, with 13 bases matching TRBD2. V lost 5 bases to trimming and J lost 16 bases; unmatched junction nucleotides: 8. Germline V CDR1 and CDR2: SGHTA, FQGTGA. This CDR3 spans 13 amino acids. The DNA of the CDR3 is TGTGCCAGCAGCGCCGGACTAGCGGGAGAGTATTTCTTC. Residues: CASSAGLAGEYFF.

This clonotype appeared a few times. The rearrangement joins TRBV6-2 or TRBV6-3 to TRBJ2-5, with TRBD2 identical over 10 bases. The germline V gene has CDR1 MNHEY and CDR2 SVGEGT. The CDR3 is made up of 14 amino acids. V was clipped by 5 bases and J by 3 bases; unmatched bases: 3. CDR3 in DNA: TGTGCCAGCAGTAGGGGGACTAGCGAAGAGACCCAGTACTTC. This gives the protein CASSRGTSEETQYF.

This clonotype came up a few times. This chain uses TRBV6-5 with TRBJ1-2; TRBD1 is a possible D gene (5 bases). Germline V gene sequence: CDR1 MNHEY, CDR2 SVGAGI. The CDR3 is 12 residues long. Deletions cut 6 bases from V and 8 bases from J, with 13 bases between. This CDR3 reads CASSSGTKGYTF. In DNA form, the CDR3 reads TGTGCCAGCAGCTCCGGGACTAAGGGCTACACCTTC.

V usage is TRBV6-7 and J usage is TRBJ2-7; D gene unclear. TRBV6-7 is an ORF for which the function is uncertain. Deletions cut 2 bases from V and 0 bases from J, with 17 bases between. CDR3 size: 17 residues. Here the CDR3 DNA reads TGTGCCAGCAGTTACCCAATCATCGCTAGAAGCTCCTACGAGCAGTACTTC. This sequence encodes CASSYPIIARSSYEQYF.

The V call is TRBV27, the J call TRBJ2-7; perhaps D is TRBD1 or TRBD2 (5 bases each). Between the trimmed V and J ends, which lost 1 base and 1 base, there was a span of 11 bases. The CDR3 is 15 residues long. CDR1 and CDR2 from the germline V gene are MNHEY and SMNVEV (reference sequence). The DNA for the CDR3 is TGTGCCAGCAGTTTATACGGGTGGGGGTCCTACGAGCAGTACTTC. Amino acid sequence: CASSLYGWGSYEQYF.

This chain joins TRBV6-5 and TRBJ2-3, with 8 bases lining up with TRBD2. CDR1 is MNHEY and CDR2 is SVGAGI in the germline V gene. Unmatched junction bases numbered 8, after V lost 5 bases and J lost 1 base. This CDR3 has 16 residues. The CDR3 nucleotides read TGTGCCAGCAGTCAATGGACTAGCTCAGGCACAGATACGCAGTATTTT. It codes for CASSQWTSSGTDTQYF.

V and J are TRBV20-1 and TRBJ2-1; weak D call: TRBD2 (5 bases). Trimming took 3 bases from V and 2 from J, leaving 8 bases between them. The CDR3 has 13 amino acids. Germline CDR1 and CDR2: DFQATT and SNEGSKA (reference sequence). The CDR3 region has the DNA TGCAGTGCTAGCGGGGTGACCTACAATGAGCAGTTCTTC. Translation: CSASGVTYNEQFF.

This clonotype was counted ten times or more. The CDR3 sequence is CSVEDSGISVAEAFF. The CDR3 bases are TGCAGCGTTGAGGACAGCGGAATCTCAGTGGCTGAAGCTTTCTTT. This sequence joins TRBV29-1 and TRBJ1-1; a possible D gene is TRBD1 (6 bases). Per germline, CDR1 SQVTM and CDR2 ANQGSEA. The CDR3 runs to 15 residues. Between the trimmed V and J ends, which lost 3 bases and 6 bases, there was a span of 20 bases.

This chain links TRBV12-3 or TRBV12-4 with TRBJ2-2; TRBD2 is a possible D gene (6 bases). V dropped 6 bases and J dropped 0 bases, with 20 bases sitting between them. The CDR3 runs to 18 residues. The CDR3, as DNA: TGTGCCAGCAGCCACCCCGCGGGATTCAGGGCGAACACCGGGGAGCTGTTTTTT. Its translation is CASSHPAGFRANTGELFF.

This clonotype was detected a few times. The chain is built from TRBV7-2 and TRBJ2-7; a possible D gene is TRBD1 (6 bases). Deletions cut 6 bases from V and 0 bases from J, with 12 bases between. Per the germline V gene, CDR1 is SGHTA and CDR2 is FQGNSA. This CDR3 contains 14 residues. The CDR3 DNA sequence: TGTGCCAGCAGAGTGGACAGTAGCTCCTACGAGCAGTACTTC. Its protein is CASRVDSSSYEQYF. Full variable domain (missing parts from reference TRBV7-2 and TRBJ2-7): GAGVSQSPSNKVTEKGKDVELRCDPISGHTALYWYRQSLGQGLEFLIYFQGNSAPDKSGLPSDRFSAERTGGSVSTLTIQRTQQEDSAVYLCASRVDSSSYEQYFGPGTRLTVT.

The sample holds a few counts of this clonotype. The DNA of the CDR3 is TGTGCCAGCACGGACCGGGACACCCGCACAGATACGCAGTATTTT. Residues: CASTDRDTRTDTQYF. The chain couples TRBV14 to TRBJ2-3, with D possibly TRBD1 on 6 matching bases. Germline lookup yields CDR1 SGHDN and CDR2 FVKESK. V was pared by 7 bases and J by 1 base, with 15 bases between. This CDR3 comprises 15 residues.

In this sample, this clonotype turned up a few times. The rearrangement links TRBV20-1 to TRBJ1-1, with 8 bases aligning to TRBD1. The CDR3 has 13 residues. After removal of 3 bases from V and 5 bases from J, the junction contained 5 bases not matched to a gene. In germline, CDR1 is DFQATT, CDR2 SNEGSKA (reference sequence). The DNA for the CDR3 is TGCAGTGCTAGGGGGACAGGAGCGACTGAAGCTTTCTTT. Translated, it gives CSARGTGATEAFF.

This clonotype was recorded a few times. The chain is built from TRBV14 and TRBJ2-1, with 7 bases lining up with TRBD2. The V and J ends lost 0 bases and 4 bases, in that order; junction bases with no gene match: 6. CDR1 is SGHDN and CDR2 is FVKESK in the germline V gene. This CDR3 has 16 amino acids. Here the CDR3 reads CASSQDGGSPYNEQFF. The DNA of the CDR3 is TGTGCCAGCAGCCAAGATGGCGGGAGCCCTTACAATGAGCAGTTCTTC.

The chain couples TRBV6-1 to TRBJ1-2; possibly TRBD1 for D (5 bases). This CDR3 region has 13 residues. CDR1 is MNHNS, CDR2 SASEGT, per germline. Deletions cut 2 bases from V and 8 bases from J, with 12 bases between. The CDR3 region is CASSETSHRGYTF. DNA for the CDR3: TGTGCCAGCAGTGAAACTTCTCACAGGGGCTACACCTTC.

The sample holds a few counts of this clonotype. The chain combines TRBV20-1 with TRBJ2-7; 7 bases agree with TRBD1. The J segment lost 0 bases and the V segment lost 6 bases, leaving 5 bases of the junction unmatched. CDR3 length: 13 residues. Germline-derived CDR1 and CDR2 are DFQATT and SNEGSKA (reference sequence). The CDR3 nucleotides read TGCAGTGCCCCGACAGGGCTCTCCTACGAGCAGTACTTC. Protein product: CSAPTGLSYEQYF.

This clonotype was seen ten or more times. The V gene is TRBV7-2, the J gene TRBJ2-1; no reliable D call. This CDR3 contains 12 residues. Looked up from germline, CDR1 is SGHTA and CDR2 is FQGNSA. The ends were cut back, 2 bases at V and 8 bases at J, with 7 bases in the middle. Here the CDR3 reads CASSLREYEQFF. As DNA, the CDR3 is TGTGCCAGCAGCTTACGCGAGTATGAGCAGTTCTTC. The full variable domain, in which reference TRBV7-2 and TRBJ2-1 provide the parts outside the CDR3, is GAGVSQSPSNKVTEKGKDVELRCDPISGHTALYWYRQSLGQGLEFLIYFQGNSAPDKSGLPSDRFSAERTGGSVSTLTIQRTQQEDSAVYLCASSLREYEQFFGPGTRLTVL.

This chain joins TRBV4-3 and TRBJ2-2; TRBD2 matches 8 bases. The germline V gene has CDR1 LGHNA and CDR2 YSLEER. V lost 2 bases to trimming and J lost 3 bases; unmatched junction nucleotides: 2. The CDR3 has 15 amino acids. The CDR3 nucleotides are TGCGCCAGCAGCCAAAGCGGGGGCTACACCGGGGAGCTGTTTTTT. It specifies CASSQSGGYTGELFF.

The J gene is TRBJ2-3, the V gene TRBV5-4; D is ambiguous. The V and J ends lost 0 bases and 7 bases respectively, with 18 bases between them. Per germline, CDR1 SGHNT and CDR2 YYREEE (reference sequence). The CDR3 is 16 residues long. CDR3 nucleotides: TGTGCCAGCAGCTTGGCGCCGGGCCGTTCTTTAAATACGCAGTATTTT. This translates into CASSLAPGRSLNTQYF.

This clonotype showed up just a few times. The chain joins TRBV5-1 to TRBJ1-4, with 7 bases lining up with TRBD1. This CDR3 is built from 14 residues. After removal of 2 bases from V and 3 bases from J, the junction contained 1 base not matched to a gene. CDR1 is SGHRS, CDR2 YFSETQ, per germline. The CDR3 protein is CASSFGTANEKLFF. The CDR3 region has the DNA TGCGCCAGCAGCTTTGGGACAGCTAATGAAAAACTGTTTTTT.

The CDR3 bases are TGTGCCAGCAGCCCCTATCACAGGCGTGAAGCTTTCTTT. It yields the protein CASSPYHRREAFF. The chain recombines TRBV7-3 with TRBJ1-1; D perhaps matches TRBD1 (5 bases). This CDR3 is 13 amino acids long. The germline gives CDR1 SGHTA, CDR2 FQGTGA. Trimming cost V 5 bases and J 7 bases, with 14 bases left between them.

The V gene is TRBV7-8, the J gene TRBJ2-7; tentatively, D is TRBD1 (6 bases). The CDR3 is made up of 15 amino acids. Germline CDR1 reads SGHVS; CDR2 reads FQNEAQ. Trimming left V 5 bases short and J 3 bases short, with 17 bases between. CDR3 in amino acids: CASSTRRTAGYEQYF. The CDR3 bases are TGTGCCAGCAGCACCCGTCGGACAGCCGGCTACGAGCAGTACTTC.